The clone carrying this T cell receptor (beta chain) was recorded a few times. The target antigen is unknown. TCRdb processed the RT-PCR reads anew with MiXCR; each CDR3 protein has one entry. This sample carries some 600,000 distinct CDR3 sequences, about 15% of them seen once, and the ten largest clones take 7.6%. This sample is part of a study of response to subunit inactivated influenza vaccine. Points from the study as a whole: It was the authors' suggestion that each seasonal influenza vaccination recruits few new T cells.

The CDR3 spans 15 residues. From germline, CDR1 is SGHRS and CDR2 YFSETQ. V trimming: 3 bases; J trimming: 3 bases; junction bases outside the gene matches: 5. V and J are TRBV5-1 and TRBJ1-5; 8 bases agree with TRBD1. This material consisted of PBMCs from blood, taken roughly 15 days before vaccination. The receptor comes from a man aged 45-65 years who received an inactivated influenza vaccine. CDR3 in DNA: TGCGCCAGCAGCTCCGGGACAGGCCCCAATCAGCCCCAGCATTTT. Translated, it gives CASSSGTGPNQPQHF.